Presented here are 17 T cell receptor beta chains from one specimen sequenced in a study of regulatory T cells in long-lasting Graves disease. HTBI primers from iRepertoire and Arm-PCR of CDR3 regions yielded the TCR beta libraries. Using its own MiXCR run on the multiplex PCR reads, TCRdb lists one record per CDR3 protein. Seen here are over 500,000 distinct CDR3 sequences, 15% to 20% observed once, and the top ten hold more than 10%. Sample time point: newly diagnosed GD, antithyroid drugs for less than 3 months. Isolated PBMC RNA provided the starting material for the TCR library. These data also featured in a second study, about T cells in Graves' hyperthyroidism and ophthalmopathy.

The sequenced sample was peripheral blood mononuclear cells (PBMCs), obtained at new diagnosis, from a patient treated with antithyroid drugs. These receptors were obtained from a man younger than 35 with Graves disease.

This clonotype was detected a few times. The CDR3 sequence: CASTKDGQETQYF. The DNA of the CDR3 is TGTGCCAGTACCAAAGACGGGCAAGAGACCCAGTACTTC. The rearrangement links TRBV19 to TRBJ2-5; D unresolved. The germline gives CDR1 LNHDA, CDR2 SQIVND (reference sequence). Trimming pared 7 bases from V and 2 bases from J, leaving 11 bases between. The CDR3 covers 13 residues.

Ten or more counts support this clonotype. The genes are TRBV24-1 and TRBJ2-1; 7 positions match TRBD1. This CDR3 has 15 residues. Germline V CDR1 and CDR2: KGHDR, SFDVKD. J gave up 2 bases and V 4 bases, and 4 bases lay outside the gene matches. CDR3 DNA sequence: TGTGCCACCAGTGACCCTGGGACAGCCTACAATGAGCAGTTCTTC. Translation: CATSDPGTAYNEQFF.

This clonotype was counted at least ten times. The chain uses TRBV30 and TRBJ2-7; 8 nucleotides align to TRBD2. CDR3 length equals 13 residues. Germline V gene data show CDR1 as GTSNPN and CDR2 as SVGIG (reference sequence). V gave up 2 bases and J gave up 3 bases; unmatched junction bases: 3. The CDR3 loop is CAWSSGGDYEQYF. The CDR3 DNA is TGTGCCTGGAGTTCGGGGGGGGACTACGAGCAGTACTTC. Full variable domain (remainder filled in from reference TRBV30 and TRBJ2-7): SQTIHQWPATLVQPVGSPLSLECTVEGTSNPNLYWYRQAAGRGLQLLFYSVGIGQISSEVPQNLSASRPQDRQFILSSKKLLLSDSGFYLCAWSSGGDYEQYFGPGTRLTVT.

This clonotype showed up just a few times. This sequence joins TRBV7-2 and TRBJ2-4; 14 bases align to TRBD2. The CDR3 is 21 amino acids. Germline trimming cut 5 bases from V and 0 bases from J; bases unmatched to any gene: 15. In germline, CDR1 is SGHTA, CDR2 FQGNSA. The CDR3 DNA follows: TGTGCCAGCAGCCCTAAGGGGGCCGGGACTAGCGGGGGAATAGCCAAAAACATTCAGTACTTC. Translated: CASSPKGAGTSGGIAKNIQYF.

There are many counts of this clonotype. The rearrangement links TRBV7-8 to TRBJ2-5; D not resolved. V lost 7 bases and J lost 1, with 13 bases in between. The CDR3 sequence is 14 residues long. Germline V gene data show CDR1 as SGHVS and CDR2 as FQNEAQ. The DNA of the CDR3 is TGTGCCAGCAAGGCAGGCAGACCCCAAGAGACCCAGTACTTC. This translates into CASKAGRPQETQYF.

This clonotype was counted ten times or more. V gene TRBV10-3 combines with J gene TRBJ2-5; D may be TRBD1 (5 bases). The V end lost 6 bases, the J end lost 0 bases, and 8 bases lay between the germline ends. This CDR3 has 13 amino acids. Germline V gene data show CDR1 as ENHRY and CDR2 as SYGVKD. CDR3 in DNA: TGTGCCATCAGGACGGACAACCAAGAGACCCAGTACTTC. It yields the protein CAIRTDNQETQYF.

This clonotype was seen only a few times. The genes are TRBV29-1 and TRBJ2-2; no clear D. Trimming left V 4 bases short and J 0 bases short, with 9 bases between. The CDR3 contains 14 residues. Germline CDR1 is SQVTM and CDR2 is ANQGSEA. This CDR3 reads CSVVGPTNTGELFF. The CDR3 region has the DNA TGCAGCGTTGTAGGGCCGACGAACACCGGGGAGCTGTTTTTT.

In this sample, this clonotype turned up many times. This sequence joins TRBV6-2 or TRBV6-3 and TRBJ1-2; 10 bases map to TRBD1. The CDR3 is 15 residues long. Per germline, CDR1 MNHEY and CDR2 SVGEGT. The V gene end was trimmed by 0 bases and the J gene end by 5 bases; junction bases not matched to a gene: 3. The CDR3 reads CASSYSTGGAYGYTF. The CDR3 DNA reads TGTGCCAGCAGTTACTCGACAGGGGGCGCTTATGGCTACACCTTC.

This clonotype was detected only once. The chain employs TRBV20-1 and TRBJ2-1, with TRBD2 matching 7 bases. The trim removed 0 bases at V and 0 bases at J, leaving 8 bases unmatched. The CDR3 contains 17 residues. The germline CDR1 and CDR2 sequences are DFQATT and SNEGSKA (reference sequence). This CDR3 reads CSARDWWEGNSYNEQFF. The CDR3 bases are TGCAGTGCTAGAGATTGGTGGGAGGGTAACTCCTACAATGAGCAGTTCTTC.

This CDR3 is CASLSGSKETQYF. The CDR3 region has the DNA TGCGCCAGCCTGAGCGGGAGTAAGGAGACCCAGTACTTC. V and J are TRBV10-2 and TRBJ2-3; TRBD2 matches at 8 bases. TRBJ2-5 matches the DNA end more closely, so the J call is doubtful. Germline V lookup: CDR1 WSHSY, CDR2 SAAADI. This CDR3 is built from 13 residues.

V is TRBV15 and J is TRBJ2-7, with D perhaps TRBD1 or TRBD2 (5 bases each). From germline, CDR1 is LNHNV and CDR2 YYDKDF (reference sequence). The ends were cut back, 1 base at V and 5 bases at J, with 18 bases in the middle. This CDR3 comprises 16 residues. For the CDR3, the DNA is TGTGCCACCAGCAGAGCGCCGGGGCGTATTAAAGACGAGCAGTACTTC. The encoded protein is CATSRAPGRIKDEQYF. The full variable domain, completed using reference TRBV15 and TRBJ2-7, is DAMVIQNPRYQVTQFGKPVTLSCSQTLNHNVMYWYQQKSSQAPKLLFHYYDKDFNNEADTPDNFQSRRPNTSFCFLDIRSPGLGDTAMYLCATSRAPGRIKDEQYFGPGTRLTVT.

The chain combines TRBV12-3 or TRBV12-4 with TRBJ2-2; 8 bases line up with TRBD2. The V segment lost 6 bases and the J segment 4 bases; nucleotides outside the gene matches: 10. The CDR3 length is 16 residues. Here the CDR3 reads CASSPRLARSTGELFF. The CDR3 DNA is TGTGCCAGCAGCCCTCGACTAGCGAGAAGCACCGGGGAGCTGTTTTTT.

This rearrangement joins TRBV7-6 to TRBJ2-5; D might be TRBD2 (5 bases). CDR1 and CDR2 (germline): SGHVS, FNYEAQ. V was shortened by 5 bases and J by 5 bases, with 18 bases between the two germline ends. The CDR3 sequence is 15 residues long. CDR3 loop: CASSSSVAPGETQYF. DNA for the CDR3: TGTGCCAGCAGCAGCTCAGTAGCGCCGGGGGAGACCCAGTACTTC.

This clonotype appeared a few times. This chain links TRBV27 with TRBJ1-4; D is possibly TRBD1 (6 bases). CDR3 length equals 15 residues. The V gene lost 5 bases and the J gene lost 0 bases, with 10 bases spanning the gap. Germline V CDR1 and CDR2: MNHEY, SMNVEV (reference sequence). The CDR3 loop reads CASSHAGATNEKLFF. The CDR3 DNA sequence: TGTGCCAGCAGTCACGCAGGGGCAACTAATGAAAAACTGTTTTTT.

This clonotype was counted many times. The CDR3: CASSEGGDNEKLFF. CDR3 sequence (DNA): TGTGCCAGCAGTGAAGGAGGCGACAATGAAAAACTGTTTTTT. This chain connects TRBV2 to TRBJ1-4; D gene ambiguous. This CDR3 has 14 residues. The V and J ends lost 1 base and 5 bases respectively, with 8 bases between them. Germline V gene sequence: CDR1 SNHLY, CDR2 FYNNEI. Full variable domain (rest looked up from reference TRBV2 and TRBJ1-4): EPEVTQTPSHQVTQMGQEVILRCVPISNHLYFYWYRQILGQKVEFLVSFYNNEISEKSEIFDDQFSVERPDGSNFTLKIRSTKLEDSAMYFCASSEGGDNEKLFFGSGTQLSVL.

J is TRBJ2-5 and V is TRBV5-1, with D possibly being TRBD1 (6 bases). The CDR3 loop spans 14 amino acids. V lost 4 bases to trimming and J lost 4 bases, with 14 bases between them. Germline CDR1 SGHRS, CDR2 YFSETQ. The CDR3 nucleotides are TGCGCCAGCAGCCCCTCGACAGGCCCAGAGACCCAGTACTTC. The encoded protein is CASSPSTGPETQYF.

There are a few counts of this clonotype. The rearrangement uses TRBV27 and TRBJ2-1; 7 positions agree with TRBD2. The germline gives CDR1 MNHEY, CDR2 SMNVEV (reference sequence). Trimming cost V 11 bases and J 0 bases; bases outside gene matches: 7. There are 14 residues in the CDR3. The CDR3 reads CAVGGGGSYNEQFF. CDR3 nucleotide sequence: TGTGCCGTGGGGGGGGGGGGCTCCTACAATGAGCAGTTCTTC.